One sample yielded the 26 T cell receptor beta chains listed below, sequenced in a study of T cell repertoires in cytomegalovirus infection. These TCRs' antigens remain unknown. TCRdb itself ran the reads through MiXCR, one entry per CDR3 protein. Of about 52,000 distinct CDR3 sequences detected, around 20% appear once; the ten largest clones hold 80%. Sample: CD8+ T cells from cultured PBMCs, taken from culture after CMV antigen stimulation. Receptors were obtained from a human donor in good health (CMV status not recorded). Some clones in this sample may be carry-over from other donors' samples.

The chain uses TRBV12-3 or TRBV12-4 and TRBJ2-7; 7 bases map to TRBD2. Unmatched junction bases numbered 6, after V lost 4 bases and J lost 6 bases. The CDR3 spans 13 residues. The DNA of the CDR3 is TGTGCCAGCAGTTGGGGGGGGATACGCGAGCAGTACTTC. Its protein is CASSWGGIREQYF.

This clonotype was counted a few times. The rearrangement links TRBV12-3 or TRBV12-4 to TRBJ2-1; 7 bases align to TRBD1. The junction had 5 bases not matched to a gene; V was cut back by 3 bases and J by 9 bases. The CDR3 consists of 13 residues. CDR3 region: CASSFGTAGEQFF. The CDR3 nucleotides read TGTGCCAGCAGTTTTGGGACAGCAGGTGAGCAGTTCTTC.

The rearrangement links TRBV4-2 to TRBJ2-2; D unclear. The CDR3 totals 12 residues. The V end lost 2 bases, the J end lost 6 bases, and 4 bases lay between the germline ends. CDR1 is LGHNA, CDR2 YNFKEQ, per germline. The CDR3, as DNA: TGTGCCAGCAGCCAATCGGCCGGGGAGCTGTTTTTT. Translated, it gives CASSQSAGELFF.

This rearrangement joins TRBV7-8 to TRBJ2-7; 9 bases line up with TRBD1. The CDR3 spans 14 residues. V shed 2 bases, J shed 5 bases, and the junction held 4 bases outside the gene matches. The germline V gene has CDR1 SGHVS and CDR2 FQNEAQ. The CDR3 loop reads CASSLPDRGHEQYF. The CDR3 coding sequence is TGTGCCAGCAGCTTACCGGACAGGGGCCACGAGCAGTACTTC.

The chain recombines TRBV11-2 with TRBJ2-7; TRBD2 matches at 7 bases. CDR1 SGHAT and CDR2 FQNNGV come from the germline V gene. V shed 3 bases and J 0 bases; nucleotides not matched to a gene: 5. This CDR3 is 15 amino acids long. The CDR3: CASSFGIAGSYEQYF. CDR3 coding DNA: TGTGCCAGCAGCTTTGGAATAGCGGGCTCCTACGAGCAGTACTTC.

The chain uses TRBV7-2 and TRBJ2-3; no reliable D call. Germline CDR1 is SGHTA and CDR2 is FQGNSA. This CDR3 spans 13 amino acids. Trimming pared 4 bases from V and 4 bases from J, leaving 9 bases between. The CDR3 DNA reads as TGTGCCAGCAGCTCCATGTCGTCAGATACGCAGTATTTT. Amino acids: CASSSMSSDTQYF.

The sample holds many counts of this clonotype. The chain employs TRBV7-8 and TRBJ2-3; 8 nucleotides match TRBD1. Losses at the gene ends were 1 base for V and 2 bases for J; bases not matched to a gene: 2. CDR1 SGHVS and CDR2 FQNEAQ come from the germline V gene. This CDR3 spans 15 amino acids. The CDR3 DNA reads TGTGCCAGCAGCTTAGGGACAGGGACCACAGATACGCAGTATTTT. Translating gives CASSLGTGTTDTQYF.

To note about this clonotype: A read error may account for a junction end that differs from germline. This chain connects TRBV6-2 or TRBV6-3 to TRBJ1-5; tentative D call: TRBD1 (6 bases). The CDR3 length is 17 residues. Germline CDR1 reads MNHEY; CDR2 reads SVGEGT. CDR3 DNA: TGTGACAGCAGCCTTCGGCCGGGGGGCGCGTCTCCTCAGCCCCAGCATTTT. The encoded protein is CDSSLRPGGASPQPQHF.

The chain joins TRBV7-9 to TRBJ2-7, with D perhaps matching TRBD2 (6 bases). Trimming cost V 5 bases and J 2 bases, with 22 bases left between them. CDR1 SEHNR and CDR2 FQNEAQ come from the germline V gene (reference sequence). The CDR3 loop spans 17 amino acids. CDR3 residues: CASSRGAGSRATYEQYF. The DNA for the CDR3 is TGTGCCAGCAGCAGAGGGGCGGGGAGCAGGGCTACCTACGAGCAGTACTTC.

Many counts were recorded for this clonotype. This chain's CDR3 is CASSQDAITGVEQYF. Written as DNA, the CDR3 is TGTGCCAGCAGCCAAGACGCTATAACAGGTGTCGAGCAGTACTTC. V is TRBV7-2 and J is TRBJ2-7; tentatively, D is TRBD1 (5 bases). Germline V gene lookup returns CDR1 SGHTA and CDR2 FQGNSA. Trimming stripped 5 bases from V and 6 bases from J, with 20 bases between. The CDR3 runs 15 residues.

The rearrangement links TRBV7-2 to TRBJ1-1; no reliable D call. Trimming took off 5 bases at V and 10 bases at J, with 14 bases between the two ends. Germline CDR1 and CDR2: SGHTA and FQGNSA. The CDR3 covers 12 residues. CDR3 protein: CASSILGSSAFF. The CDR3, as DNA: TGTGCCAGCAGCATCCTAGGGTCGTCAGCTTTCTTT.

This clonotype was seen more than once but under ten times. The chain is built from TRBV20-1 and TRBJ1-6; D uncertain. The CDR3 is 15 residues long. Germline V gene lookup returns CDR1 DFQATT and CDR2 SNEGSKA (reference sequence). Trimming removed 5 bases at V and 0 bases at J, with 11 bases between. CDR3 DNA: TGCAGTGCTCCCCAGGACGGCTCCTATAATTCACCCCTCCACTTT. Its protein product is CSAPQDGSYNSPLHF.

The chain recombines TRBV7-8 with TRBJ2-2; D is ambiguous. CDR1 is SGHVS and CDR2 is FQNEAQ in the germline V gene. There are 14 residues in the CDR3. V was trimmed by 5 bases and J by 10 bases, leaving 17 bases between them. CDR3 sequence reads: CASSPPDPGEELFF. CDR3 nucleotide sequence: TGTGCCAGCAGCCCTCCGGACCCTGGGGAGGAGCTGTTTTTT.

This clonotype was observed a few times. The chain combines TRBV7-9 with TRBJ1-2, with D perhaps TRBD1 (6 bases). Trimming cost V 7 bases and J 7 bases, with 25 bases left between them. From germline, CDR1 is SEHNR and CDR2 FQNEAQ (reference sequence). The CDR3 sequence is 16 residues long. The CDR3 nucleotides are TGTGCCAGCATAGACCAGGGGCCTGCATCCCGGTCTGGCTACACCTTC. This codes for CASIDQGPASRSGYTF.

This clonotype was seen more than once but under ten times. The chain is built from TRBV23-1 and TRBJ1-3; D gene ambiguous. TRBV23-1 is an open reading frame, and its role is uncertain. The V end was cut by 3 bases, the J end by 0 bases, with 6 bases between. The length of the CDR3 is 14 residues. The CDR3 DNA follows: TGCGCCAGCAGTCATGGGGACTCTGGAAACACCATATATTTT. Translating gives CASSHGDSGNTIYF.

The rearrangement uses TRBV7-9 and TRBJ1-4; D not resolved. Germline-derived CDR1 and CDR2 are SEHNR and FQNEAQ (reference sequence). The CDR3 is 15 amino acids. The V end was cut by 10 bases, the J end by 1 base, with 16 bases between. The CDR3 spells CATVDGGLTNEKLFF. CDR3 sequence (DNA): TGTGCCACCGTCGATGGAGGCTTAACTAATGAAAAACTGTTTTTT.

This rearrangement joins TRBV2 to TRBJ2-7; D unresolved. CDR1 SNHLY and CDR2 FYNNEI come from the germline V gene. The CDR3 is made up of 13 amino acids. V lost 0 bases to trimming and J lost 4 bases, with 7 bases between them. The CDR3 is CASSEASRYEQYF. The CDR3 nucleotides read TGTGCCAGCAGTGAAGCAAGTCGTTACGAGCAGTACTTC.

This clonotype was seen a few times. The CDR3 coding sequence is TGTGCCACCAGCCCTGCGGGGTCCTACGAGCAGTACTTC. Its protein product is CATSPAGSYEQYF. The gene calls are TRBV24-1 and TRBJ2-7, with D perhaps matching TRBD2 (6 bases). V lost 7 bases and J 1 base, leaving 10 bases between the germline ends. The CDR3 length is 13 residues. Germline values: CDR1 KGHDR, CDR2 SFDVKD.

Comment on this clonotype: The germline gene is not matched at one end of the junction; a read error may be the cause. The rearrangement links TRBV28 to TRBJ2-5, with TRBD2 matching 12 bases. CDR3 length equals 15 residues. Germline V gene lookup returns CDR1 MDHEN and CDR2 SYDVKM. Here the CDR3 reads CDSSSLAGGQETQYF. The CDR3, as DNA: TGTGACAGCAGTTCACTAGCGGGGGGCCAAGAGACCCAGTACTTC.

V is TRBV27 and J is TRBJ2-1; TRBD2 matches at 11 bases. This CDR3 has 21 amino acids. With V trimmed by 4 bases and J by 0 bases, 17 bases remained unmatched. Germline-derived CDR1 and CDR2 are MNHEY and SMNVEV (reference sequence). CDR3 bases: TGTGCCAGCAGTTCATTGAGGCTGGCTAGCGGGGGGCCGAGCTCCTACAATGAGCAGTTCTTC. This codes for CASSSLRLASGGPSSYNEQFF.

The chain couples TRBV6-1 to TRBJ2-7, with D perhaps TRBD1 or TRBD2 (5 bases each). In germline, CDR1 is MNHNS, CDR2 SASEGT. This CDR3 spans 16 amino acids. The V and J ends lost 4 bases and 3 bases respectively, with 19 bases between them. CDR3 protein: CASSASRGENDYEQYF. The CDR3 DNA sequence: TGTGCCAGCAGTGCCAGCAGAGGGGAGAACGACTACGAGCAGTACTTC.

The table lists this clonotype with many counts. The CDR3 protein is CASSSFRSATNEKLFF. Here the CDR3 DNA reads TGTGCCAGCAGCTCCTTCCGATCCGCAACTAATGAAAAACTGTTTTTT. V gene TRBV7-6 combines with J gene TRBJ1-4; D is unresolved. The ends were cut back, 4 bases at V and 0 bases at J, with 12 bases in the middle. The CDR3 is 16 residues long. CDR1 and CDR2 from the germline V gene are SGHVS and FNYEAQ.

CDR3 bases: TGTGCCACCAGCAGGGAGGGGAGCTCCTACAATGAGCAGTTCTTC. It is translated as CATSREGSSYNEQFF. The chain is built from TRBV15 and TRBJ2-1; D possibly corresponds to TRBD2 (6 bases). Germline values: CDR1 LNHNV, CDR2 YYDKDF (reference sequence). The CDR3 is 15 amino acids. V was clipped by 3 bases and J by 0 bases, with 9 bases between them.

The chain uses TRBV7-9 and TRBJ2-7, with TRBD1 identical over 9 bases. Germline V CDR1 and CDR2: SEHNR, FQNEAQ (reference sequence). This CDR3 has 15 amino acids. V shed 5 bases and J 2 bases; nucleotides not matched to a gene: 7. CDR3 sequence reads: CASSTGTGRTYEQYF. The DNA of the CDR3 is TGTGCCAGCAGCACCGGGACAGGGAGGACCTACGAGCAGTACTTC.

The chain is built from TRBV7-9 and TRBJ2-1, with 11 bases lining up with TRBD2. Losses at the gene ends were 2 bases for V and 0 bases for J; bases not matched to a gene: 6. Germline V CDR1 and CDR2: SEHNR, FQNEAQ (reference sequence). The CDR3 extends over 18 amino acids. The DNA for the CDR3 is TGTGCCAGCAGCTTACCCTCTAGCGGGGGGTCCTCCTACAATGAGCAGTTCTTC. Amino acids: CASSLPSSGGSSYNEQFF.

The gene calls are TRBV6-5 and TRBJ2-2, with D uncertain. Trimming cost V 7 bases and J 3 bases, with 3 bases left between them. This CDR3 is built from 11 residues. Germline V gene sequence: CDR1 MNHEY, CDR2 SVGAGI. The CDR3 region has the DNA TGTGCCAGCAAGTACACCGGGGAGCTGTTTTTT. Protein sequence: CASKYTGELFF.